This TCR beta chain was sequenced in a study of technical replicates of blood from a handful of donors. Trimming cost V 4 bases and J 6 bases, with 15 bases left between them. The CDR3 length is 15 residues. Germline-derived CDR1 and CDR2 are KGHSH and LQKENI. Here immunoSEQ multiplex PCR was the method, and the copy in TCRdb shows in-frame clones only, minus some. The sample shows 70,000 to 80,000 clones, roughly 91% of them seen only once. This clonotype originated in a human donor in good health. Some clones in this sample may be carry-over from other donors' samples. The sample comprised T cells isolated from PBMCs. V and J are TRBV18 and TRBJ2-2, with D unresolved. Written as DNA, the CDR3 is TGTGCCAGCTCACAGGTAGCCGATATGGCCGGGGAGCTGTTTTTT. This sequence encodes CASSQVADMAGELFF.